The 15 T cell receptor beta chains reported below all come from one sample, sequenced in a study of blood T cell repertoires in COVID-19. Profiled with immunoSEQ multiplex PCR; TCRdb holds only in-frame clones, not every one. This sample has roughly 290,000 clones, with 75% to 90% found just once. The sequencing sample was made of PBMCs or T cells enriched from blood (not recorded which). Receptors originate from a woman in her thirties or forties who had recovered from COVID-19.

This clone was seen just once. At one boundary the junction diverges from the germline segment, which might be a read error. The chain employs TRBV2 and TRBJ1-4; unclear D gene. Germline lookup yields CDR1 SNHLY and CDR2 FYNNEI. The CDR3 extends over 11 amino acids. CDR3 in amino acids: CASSLAGGSNF. The CDR3 DNA is TGTGCCAGCAGTTTGGCAGGAGGGAGCAATTTT.

The chain employs TRBV27 and TRBJ1-5, with 9 bases fitting TRBD1. J gave up 5 bases and V 3 bases, and 5 bases lay outside the gene matches. The CDR3 spans 15 residues. Germline V CDR1 and CDR2: MNHEY, SMNVEV (reference sequence). CDR3 nucleotide sequence: TGTGCCAGCAGTTTGGGGACAGGGAGCGATCAGCCCCAGCATTTT. Its translation is CASSLGTGSDQPQHF.

The rearrangement links TRBV19 to TRBJ2-3; D might be TRBD2 (6 bases). V lost 7 bases and J 2 bases, leaving 13 bases between the germline ends. The germline V gene has CDR1 LNHDA and CDR2 SQIVND (reference sequence). The CDR3 totals 14 residues. CDR3 in DNA: TGTGCCAGTAAAGTCACTAGCTCCACAGATACGCAGTATTTT. The encoded protein is CASKVTSSTDTQYF. The full variable domain, its missing parts supplied by reference TRBV19 and TRBJ2-3, is DGGITQSPKYLFRKEGQNVTLSCEQNLNHDAMYWYRQDPGQGLRLIYYSQIVNDFQKGDIAEGYSVSREKKESFPLTVTSAQKNPTAFYLCASKVTSSTDTQYFGPGTRLTVL.

This clone was observed a few times. V and J are TRBV11-2 and TRBJ1-2; D gene uncertain. The V and J ends lost 0 bases and 7 bases respectively, with 24 bases between them. The CDR3 length is 18 residues. From germline, CDR1 is SGHAT and CDR2 FQNNGV. The CDR3: CASSLDRPQLFINGGYTF. CDR3 coding DNA: TGTGCCAGCAGCTTAGACCGCCCGCAACTGTTTATCAACGGTGGCTACACCTTC.

This clone was detected ten times or more. The V call is TRBV7-2, the J call TRBJ2-3; 10 nucleotides match TRBD2. The CDR3 runs 14 residues. V dropped 4 bases and J dropped 4; count of bases not matched to a gene: 2. The germline V gene has CDR1 SGHTA and CDR2 FQGNSA. CDR3 residues: CASSSSGRSDTQYF. The CDR3 nucleotides read TGTGCCAGCAGCTCTAGCGGGAGATCAGATACGCAGTATTTT.

The rearrangement uses TRBV30 and TRBJ1-1; the match to TRBD1 covers 11 bases. Germline CDR1 GTSNPN, CDR2 SVGIG (reference sequence). The length of the CDR3 is 13 residues. The V gene end was trimmed by 1 base and the J gene end by 11 bases; junction bases not matched to a gene: 6. CDR3 sequence reads: CAWSGTGGHGAFF. The DNA for the CDR3 is TGTGCCTGGAGTGGGACAGGGGGCCATGGGGCTTTCTTT.

The V call is TRBV4-3, the J call TRBJ1-2; TRBD1 agrees at 9 bases. Germline V gene sequence: CDR1 LGHNA, CDR2 YSLEER. Unmatched junction bases numbered 4, after V lost 3 bases and J lost 8 bases. This CDR3 spans 13 amino acids. The CDR3 DNA reads TGCGCCAGCAGCCAGGGACAGGGATTAGGCTACACCTTC. It encodes CASSQGQGLGYTF.

The chain employs TRBV9 and TRBJ1-3, with TRBD1 as a possible D gene (6 bases). The CDR3 runs to 14 residues. V lost 0 bases and J lost 3, with 7 bases in between. Germline values: CDR1 SGDLS, CDR2 YYNGEE. The CDR3 region is CASSVDRDGNTIYF. The CDR3, as DNA: TGTGCCAGCAGCGTAGACAGGGATGGAAACACCATATATTTT.

This clone was seen only a few times. The rearrangement uses TRBV6-5 and TRBJ2-7, with TRBD1 identical over 7 bases. The CDR3 loop spans 15 amino acids. The germline V gene encodes CDR1 MNHEY and CDR2 SVGAGI. Trimming removed 5 bases from V and 2 bases from J; junction bases left unmatched: 9. CDR3 sequence: CASSRGSGTAYEQYF. The CDR3 nucleotides read TGTGCCAGCAGTCGAGGCTCCGGGACAGCCTACGAGCAGTACTTC.

Turning to this clone: The identical CDR3 is also encoded by other nucleotide sequences in the sample. The V call is TRBV30, the J call TRBJ2-5; TRBD1 is a possible D gene (6 bases). Trimming removed 0 bases at V and 4 bases at J, with 6 bases between. The CDR3 has 12 residues. Germline assignment: CDR1 GTSNPN and CDR2 SVGIG (reference sequence). DNA for the CDR3: TGTGCCTGGAGTGTACAGGGAGAGACCCAGTACTTC. Its translation is CAWSVQGETQYF. The entire variable domain, with the rest obtained from reference TRBV30 and TRBJ2-5, is as follows: SQTIHQWPATLVQPVGSPLSLECTVEGTSNPNLYWYRQAAGRGLQLLFYSVGIGQISSEVPQNLSASRPQDRQFILSSKKLLLSDSGFYLCAWSVQGETQYFGPGTRLLVL.

The chain is built from TRBV11-2 and TRBJ1-6; TRBD1 might be the D (5 bases). CDR1 and CDR2 (germline): SGHAT, FQNNGV. Trimming took 5 bases from V and 7 from J, leaving 12 bases between them. The CDR3 is 14 residues long. Here the CDR3 DNA reads TGTGCCAGCAGCCCGGACACCCGGAATTCACCCCTCCACTTT. The encoded protein is CASSPDTRNSPLHF.

The J gene is TRBJ1-1, the V gene TRBV14; TRBD1 might be the D (5 bases). Germline values: CDR1 SGHDN, CDR2 FVKESK. Trimming shortened V by 3 bases and J by 5 bases, and 13 bases separated the two germline ends. The CDR3 loop spans 14 amino acids. CDR3 residues: CASSHYQGSTEAFF. For the CDR3, the DNA is TGTGCCAGCAGCCATTATCAGGGATCAACTGAAGCTTTCTTT.

The gene calls are TRBV19 and TRBJ1-6; no definite D call. The CDR3 length is 14 residues. V gave up 5 bases and J gave up 5 bases, with 10 bases separating them. CDR1 and CDR2 from the germline V gene are LNHDA and SQIVND (reference sequence). In nucleotides, the CDR3 is TGTGCCAGTAGTTTTTCTCCTAATAATTCACCCCTCCACTTT. It translates to CASSFSPNNSPLHF.

The rearrangement uses TRBV5-1 and TRBJ1-1; 8 positions agree with TRBD1. Germline V gene sequence: CDR1 SGHRS, CDR2 YFSETQ. This CDR3 is built from 17 residues. V shed 3 bases and J 5 bases; nucleotides not matched to a gene: 15. This CDR3 is CASSWSGTGPVGTEAFF. The CDR3 nucleotides read TGCGCCAGCAGCTGGAGCGGGACAGGACCCGTGGGTACTGAAGCTTTCTTT.

The chain uses TRBV18 and TRBJ1-1; D not resolved. Germline V lookup: CDR1 KGHSH, CDR2 LQKENI. V lost 3 bases and J 1 base, leaving 9 bases between the germline ends. This CDR3 is 14 amino acids long. CDR3 coding DNA: TGTGCCAGCTCACCCATAGCCCGGAACACTGAAGCTTTCTTT. This gives the protein CASSPIARNTEAFF.